These T cell receptor beta chains were read from a single sample in a study of T cells in Graves' hyperthyroidism and ophthalmopathy. Each CDR3 protein gets one entry after TCRdb re-called the multiplex PCR reads with MiXCR. The table has 480,000 or so distinct CDR3 sequences, approximately 15% seen once; the top ten hold 15% to 20%. The sample comprised blood. The receptors stem from a woman aged 18-30 years with Graves' hyperthyroidism. Each CDR3 is given with its conserved first and last residue. D genes are given only for firm matches. The size field is filled for only some rows; it gives once, few, many or a size class.

many	TRBV20-1	TRBJ1-5	TRBD1	TGCAGTGCTAGTATGACAGGGATTCAGCCCCAGCATTTT	CSASMTGIQPQHF
many	TRBV20-1	TRBJ2-1	TRBD2	TGCAGTGCTAGAGATCCCCTGAGGAGCGGGAGGGACAATGAGCAGTTCTTC	CSARDPLRSGRDNEQFF
many	TRBV12-3/TRBV12-4	TRBJ2-5	-	TGTGCCAGCAGCCGGCTTAAAGTAGCGGCGTACCAAGAGACCCAGTACTTC	CASSRLKVAAYQETQYF
-	TRBV13	TRBJ2-3	TRBD2	TGTGCCAGCAGCTTAGCTGGACTAGCGGGGGAAGATACGCAGTATTTT	CASSLAGLAGEDTQYF
many	TRBV7-2	TRBJ2-3	TRBD2	TGTGCCAGCAGATTACAAAGCGGGAGGGGCACAGATACGCAGTATTTT	CASRLQSGRGTDTQYF
many	TRBV20-1	TRBJ2-3	TRBD2	TGCAGTGCTAGGCGGGTAGCGGGAGGAGATACGCAGTATTTT	CSARRVAGGDTQYF
many	TRBV18	TRBJ2-2	-	TGTGCCAGCTCACCACCACCGAACACCGGGGAGCTGTTTTTT	CASSPPPNTGELFF
many	TRBV2	TRBJ1-2	-	TGTGCCAGCAGTGAAGGGTGGAGTGACTATGGCTACACCTTC	CASSEGWSDYGYTF
-	TRBV10-3	TRBJ1-5	-	TGTGCCATCAGTGAGTCGGTCTTCAATCAGCCCCAGCATTTT	CAISESVFNQPQHF
-	TRBV28	TRBJ1-2	TRBD1	TGTGCCAGCAGCCAGGGGGCGGCGAGGTCTAACTATGGCTACACCTTC	CASSQGAARSNYGYTF
few	TRBV5-6	TRBJ2-1	TRBD2	TGTGCCAGCAGCCGCGCTAGCGGGAGTGCTGAGCAGTTCTTC	CASSRASGSAEQFF
many	TRBV5-1	TRBJ2-3	-	TGCGCCAGCACCCCAAGGACAACGACGACAGATACGCAGTATTTT	CASTPRTTTTDTQYF
many	TRBV11-1	TRBJ2-5	TRBD2	TGTGCCAGCAGCCATAGCGGGAACCAAGAGACCCAGTACTTC	CASSHSGNQETQYF
-	TRBV29-1	TRBJ1-2	TRBD1	TGCAGCGTCCCCATAACTCGAGCCGGGACAGGGAATGGCTACACCTTC	CSVPITRAGTGNGYTF
many	TRBV12-3/TRBV12-4	TRBJ2-3	TRBD2	TGTGCCAGCACCAGAGCGGGACGAAGCACAGATACGCAGTATTTT	CASTRAGRSTDTQYF
many	TRBV11-2	TRBJ1-2	-	TGTGCCAGCAGCTTAGCGGGGGAGAGGGGCCATAACTATGGCTACACCTTC	CASSLAGERGHNYGYTF
-	TRBV7-9	TRBJ2-1	TRBD2	TGTGCCAGCAGCCCTAGTGGGACTAGGGGCAATGAGCAGTTCTTC	CASSPSGTRGNEQFF
-	TRBV4-2	TRBJ2-1	-	TGTGCCAGCAGCCAAGTGGGACGGACTAACAATGAGCAGTTCTTC	CASSQVGRTNNEQFF
few	TRBV18	TRBJ1-3	-	TGTGCCAGCTCACCATCCGCAGGGCCATCTGGAAACACCATATATTTT	CASSPSAGPSGNTIYF
-	TRBV19	TRBJ2-1	TRBD2	TGTGCCAGTAGTTTACTAGCGAAGTCGAGCTCCTACAATGAGCAGTTCTTC	CASSLLAKSSSYNEQFF
many	TRBV6-1	TRBJ2-7	-	TGTGCCAGCAGTCGGGACCGACCCTACGAGCAGTACTTC	CASSRDRPYEQYF